Below, 29 T cell receptor beta chains from the same sample are listed, as sequenced in a study of cytomegalovirus exposure and HLA in healthy donors. The PCR made use of 60 Vbeta and 13 Jbeta primers. Measured with immunoSEQ multiplex PCR; TCRdb has only the in-frame clones, and not every one. Of about 130,000 clones in the sample, approximately 85% were seen once. Sequenced sample: PBMCs. These receptors all come from a woman younger than 45 in good health and CMV-seropositive.

CDR3 sequence reads: CASSEGGQGSYGYTF. In nucleotides, the CDR3 is TGTGCCAGCAGTGAAGGGGGACAGGGGAGCTATGGCTACACCTTC. The chain couples TRBV2 to TRBJ1-2, with 10 bases matching TRBD1. The CDR3 has 15 amino acids. Germline V lookup: CDR1 SNHLY, CDR2 FYNNEI. V gave up 1 base and J gave up 4 bases; unmatched junction bases: 3.

This clone was recorded a few times. V usage is TRBV5-6 and J usage is TRBJ1-5; a weak D match, TRBD1 (6 bases). This CDR3 is built from 14 residues. The V end was cut by 5 bases, the J end by 2 bases, with 11 bases between. Germline loops: CDR1 SGHDT, CDR2 YYEEEE. This CDR3 reads CASSTGNGNQPQHF. CDR3 bases: TGTGCCAGCAGTACAGGGAACGGCAATCAGCCCCAGCATTTT.

The V call is TRBV27, the J call TRBJ1-5, with a tentative D call TRBD1 (6 bases). The CDR3 has 14 residues. V shed 5 bases and J shed 1 base, with 9 bases lying between them. The V gene's germline CDR1 is MNHEY and CDR2 SMNVEV (reference sequence). The CDR3 protein is CASSVQGSNQPQHF. DNA of the CDR3: TGTGCCAGCAGTGTTCAGGGGAGCAATCAGCCCCAGCATTTT.

V is TRBV30 and J is TRBJ2-6, with unresolved D. Trimming took 4 bases from V and 2 from J, leaving 12 bases between them. Germline lookup yields CDR1 GTSNPN and CDR2 SVGIG (reference sequence). The CDR3 is 15 amino acids. The CDR3 region is CAWIVDGAGANVLTF. In DNA form, the CDR3 reads TGTGCCTGGATAGTTGATGGTGCTGGGGCCAACGTCCTGACTTTC.

There are a few counts of this clone. The rearrangement joins TRBV5-4 to TRBJ2-1, with D perhaps TRBD2 (7 bases). The CDR3 has 14 amino acids. From germline, CDR1 is SGHNT and CDR2 YYREEE (reference sequence). Trimming pared 6 bases from V and 5 bases from J, leaving 15 bases between. CDR3 coding DNA: TGTGCCAGCACGAAGAGGGGGGGGAACAATGAGCAGTTCTTC. Amino acids: CASTKRGGNNEQFF.

This sequence joins TRBV9 and TRBJ1-4; 9 nucleotides line up with TRBD1. The germline V gene has CDR1 SGDLS and CDR2 YYNGEE. The CDR3 is made up of 16 amino acids. The V and J ends lost 3 bases and 3 bases, in that order; junction bases with no gene match: 6. The CDR3 loop is CASSDDRGRANEKLFF. DNA of the CDR3: TGTGCCAGCAGCGATGACAGGGGGAGAGCTAATGAAAAACTGTTTTTT.

The V and J genes are TRBV30 and TRBJ2-1; a possible D gene is TRBD2 (5 bases). Trimming took off 3 bases at V and 5 bases at J, with 11 bases between the two ends. Germline assignment: CDR1 GTSNPN and CDR2 SVGIG (reference sequence). This CDR3 is 13 amino acids long. The CDR3 DNA follows: TGTGCCTGGAGCGCGGGCCCCCACAATGAGCAGTTCTTC. Its protein is CAWSAGPHNEQFF.

The rearrangement joins TRBV14 to TRBJ2-7; D gene ambiguous. The V end was cut by 3 bases, the J end by 0 bases, with 3 bases between. Germline V gene sequence: CDR1 SGHDN, CDR2 FVKESK. The CDR3 is 12 residues long. The CDR3 protein is CASSQSSYEQYF. The CDR3 region has the DNA TGTGCCAGCAGCCAGAGCTCCTACGAGCAGTACTTC.

The chain carries TRBV28 and TRBJ1-2; perhaps TRBD1 as D (5 bases). Per the germline V gene, CDR1 is MDHEN and CDR2 is SYDVKM. This CDR3 region has 13 residues. The V gene lost 6 bases and the J gene lost 5 bases, with 13 bases spanning the gap. The CDR3 spells CASRPLTGYGYTF. In nucleotides, the CDR3 is TGTGCCAGCAGACCCCTAACAGGTTATGGCTACACCTTC.

The V gene is TRBV5-1, the J gene TRBJ2-2, with TRBD1 matching over 7 bases. Unmatched junction bases numbered 7, after V lost 4 bases and J lost 1 base. The CDR3 is 16 amino acids. Germline assignment: CDR1 SGHRS and CDR2 YFSETQ. The CDR3 loop reads CASSTQGGLNTGELFF. CDR3 sequence (DNA): TGCGCCAGCAGCACCCAAGGGGGCCTGAACACCGGGGAGCTGTTTTTT.

This clone was detected once. The CDR3 spells CASSSPNLADTQYF. The DNA of the CDR3 is TGTGCCAGCAGCTCACCGAATTTAGCGGATACGCAGTATTTT. The rearrangement joins TRBV7-9 to TRBJ2-3, with D perhaps TRBD2 (5 bases). Per germline, CDR1 SEHNR and CDR2 FQNEAQ (reference sequence). Trimming removed 4 bases at V and 6 bases at J, with 14 bases between. The CDR3 is 14 amino acids.

The chain couples TRBV27 to TRBJ2-3; 7 bases agree with TRBD1. The CDR3 is 14 amino acids. Trimming removed 3 bases from V and 0 bases from J; junction bases left unmatched: 0. CDR1 MNHEY and CDR2 SMNVEV come from the germline V gene (reference sequence). The CDR3 nucleotides read TGTGCCAGCAGTTTGACAGGGAGCACAGATACGCAGTATTTT. It encodes CASSLTGSTDTQYF.

V is TRBV2 and J is TRBJ2-3; 9 bases fit TRBD1. Germline CDR1 SNHLY, CDR2 FYNNEI. Germline trimming cut 6 bases from V and 2 bases from J; bases unmatched to any gene: 6. The CDR3 length is 15 residues. DNA for the CDR3: TGTGCCAGCAGAGCCGGGACAGGGTTCACAGATACGCAGTATTTT. Its translation: CASRAGTGFTDTQYF.

V gene TRBV5-6 combines with J gene TRBJ2-1; TRBD2 matches 8 bases. CDR1 and CDR2 from the germline V gene are SGHDT and YYEEEE. With V trimmed by 3 bases and J by 3 bases, 2 bases remained unmatched. The CDR3 has 14 residues. The CDR3: CASSWGTSYNEQFF. The CDR3 region has the DNA TGTGCCAGCAGCTGGGGGACTAGCTACAATGAGCAGTTCTTC.

V and J are TRBV10-3 and TRBJ2-2; tentative D call: TRBD1 (5 bases). V dropped 2 bases and J dropped 5 bases, with 9 bases sitting between them. This CDR3 is 14 amino acids long. Germline CDR1 is ENHRY and CDR2 is SYGVKD. CDR3 in amino acids: CAISEGYRTGELFF. In DNA, the CDR3 is TGTGCCATCAGTGAGGGGTACAGGACCGGGGAGCTGTTTTTT.

V usage is TRBV9 and J usage is TRBJ2-1, with 9 bases fitting TRBD2. Per the germline V gene, CDR1 is SGDLS and CDR2 is YYNGEE. The CDR3 covers 14 residues. The V and J ends lost 3 bases and 15 bases, in that order; junction bases with no gene match: 13. CDR3 amino acids: CASSAQRDSGGRFF. CDR3 DNA: TGTGCCAGCAGCGCTCAGCGGGATAGCGGGGGACGGTTCTTC. Full variable domain (missing parts from reference TRBV9 and TRBJ2-1): DSGVTQTPKHLITATGQRVTLRCSPRSGDLSVYWYQQSLDQGLQFLIQYYNGEERAKGNILERFSAQQFPDLHSELNLSSLELGDSALYFCASSAQRDSGGRFFGPGTRLTVL.

V and J are TRBV4-2 and TRBJ1-3; perhaps TRBD1 as D (6 bases). The CDR3 runs to 15 residues. CDR1 LGHNA and CDR2 YNFKEQ come from the germline V gene. V was shortened by 7 bases and J by 4 bases, with 17 bases between the two germline ends. The CDR3 DNA reads as TGTGCCAGCACCCAGACAGGTTCTGCCGGAAACACCATATATTTT. This encodes CASTQTGSAGNTIYF.

The V gene is TRBV6-5, the J gene TRBJ2-1, with 8 bases matching TRBD2. This CDR3 has 15 amino acids. V lost 3 bases to trimming and J lost 2 bases; unmatched junction nucleotides: 3. Looked up from germline, CDR1 is MNHEY and CDR2 is SVGAGI. In DNA, the CDR3 is TGTGCCAGCAGTTATGTAGCGGGGACCTACAATGAGCAGTTCTTC. This encodes CASSYVAGTYNEQFF.

This clone appeared a few times. The gene calls are TRBV19 and TRBJ1-5; D is ambiguous. V was cut by 6 bases and J by 2 bases, with 8 bases left in between. Per germline, CDR1 LNHDA and CDR2 SQIVND (reference sequence). This CDR3 spans 13 amino acids. DNA of the CDR3: TGTGCCAGTAGGCGGATAGGCAATCAGCCCCAGCATTTT. Residues: CASRRIGNQPQHF.

This clone was recorded a few times. This chain uses TRBV19 with TRBJ2-5; 11 positions agree with TRBD2. The CDR3 totals 15 residues. Trimming removed 5 bases from V and 3 bases from J; junction bases left unmatched: 5. Germline V gene data show CDR1 as LNHDA and CDR2 as SQIVND (reference sequence). The CDR3 DNA is TGTGCCAGTAGTGTGACTAGCGGGGACGAAGAGACCCAGTACTTC. Protein product: CASSVTSGDEETQYF. Complete variable domain (other parts from reference TRBV19 and TRBJ2-5): DGGITQSPKYLFRKEGQNVTLSCEQNLNHDAMYWYRQDPGQGLRLIYYSQIVNDFQKGDIAEGYSVSREKKESFPLTVTSAQKNPTAFYLCASSVTSGDEETQYFGPGTRLLVL.

This chain links TRBV28 with TRBJ2-1, with TRBD1 identical over 7 bases. Germline trimming cut 2 bases from V and 0 bases from J; bases unmatched to any gene: 7. There are 17 residues in the CDR3. Germline loops: CDR1 MDHEN, CDR2 SYDVKM. Here the CDR3 reads CASSLLPGTASYNEQFF. The CDR3 bases are TGTGCCAGCAGTTTACTCCCTGGGACAGCCTCCTACAATGAGCAGTTCTTC.

V gene TRBV28 combines with J gene TRBJ1-5, with D hard to call. V was clipped by 8 bases and J by 9 bases, with 14 bases between them. This CDR3 spans 12 amino acids. Per germline, CDR1 MDHEN and CDR2 SYDVKM. The CDR3 spells CASSKPNPPQHF. CDR3 bases: TGTGCCAGCTCTAAACCAAACCCGCCCCAGCATTTT.

V gene TRBV28 combines with J gene TRBJ2-7; 7 nucleotides line up with TRBD2. The CDR3 covers 14 residues. CDR1 MDHEN and CDR2 SYDVKM come from the germline V gene. V shed 6 bases, J shed 2 bases, and the junction held 7 bases outside the gene matches. For the CDR3, the DNA is TGTGCCAGCAGGCTAGCGGTGGGGACCTACGAGCAGTACTTC. Amino acid sequence: CASRLAVGTYEQYF.

The V and J genes are TRBV5-1 and TRBJ1-2; a weak D match, TRBD1 (5 bases). V was trimmed by 10 bases and J by 6 bases, leaving 25 bases between them. Germline CDR1 and CDR2: SGHRS and YFSETQ. This CDR3 is 15 amino acids long. The CDR3: CAPLGGVGAGNGYTF. CDR3 nucleotide sequence: TGCGCCCCCCTCGGGGGGGTTGGGGCTGGAAATGGCTACACCTTC.

The chain joins TRBV5-5 to TRBJ2-3; no reliable D call. Between the trimmed V and J ends, which lost 2 bases and 0 bases, there was a span of 13 bases. Germline assignment: CDR1 SGHKS and CDR2 YYEKEE (reference sequence). The CDR3 runs 16 residues. The CDR3 loop is CASSFSFTTSTDTQYF. DNA for the CDR3: TGTGCCAGCAGCTTTAGCTTTACTACTAGCACAGATACGCAGTATTTT. The full variable domain, its missing parts supplied by reference TRBV5-5 and TRBJ2-3, is DAGVTQSPTHLIKTRGQQVTLRCSPISGHKSVSWYQQVLGQGPQFIFQYYEKEERGRGNFPDRFSARQFPNYSSELNVNALLLGDSALYLCASSFSFTTSTDTQYFGPGTRLTVL.

The V and J genes are TRBV6-6 and TRBJ1-1; a possible D gene is TRBD1 (5 bases). CDR3 size: 13 residues. Germline V gene sequence: CDR1 MNHNY, CDR2 SVGAGI (reference sequence). The V end was cut by 7 bases, the J end by 1 base, with 10 bases between. The CDR3 sequence: CASTPTENTEAFF. CDR3 nucleotide sequence: TGTGCCAGCACCCCGACAGAGAACACTGAAGCTTTCTTT.

This rearrangement joins TRBV4-1 to TRBJ2-5; 12 bases fit TRBD2. The J call may be incorrect, as the DNA end agrees better with TRBJ2-7. The CDR3 length is 15 residues. Per the germline V gene, CDR1 is MGHRA and CDR2 is YSYEKL. The CDR3 spells CASSHLAGGPYEQYF. CDR3 sequence (DNA): TGCGCCAGCAGCCACCTAGCGGGGGGGCCCTACGAGCAGTACTTC.

This clone was picked up a small number of times. The gene calls are TRBV5-1 and TRBJ2-3; D ambiguous. Germline CDR1 SGHRS, CDR2 YFSETQ. Trimming removed 0 bases at V and 0 bases at J, with 14 bases between. This CDR3 has 17 amino acids. CDR3 residues: CASSLAYWAASTDTQYF. CDR3 coding DNA: TGCGCCAGCAGCTTGGCCTATTGGGCTGCTAGCACAGATACGCAGTATTTT. The entire variable domain, with the rest obtained from reference TRBV5-1 and TRBJ2-3, is as follows: KAGVTQTPRYLIKTRGQQVTLSCSPISGHRSVSWYQQTPGQGLQFLFEYFSETQRNKGNFPGRFSGRQFSNSRSEMNVSTLELGDSALYLCASSLAYWAASTDTQYFGPGTRLTVL.

This clone was counted once. The genes are TRBV29-1 and TRBJ2-1, with TRBD2 identical over 14 bases. This CDR3 is 18 amino acids long. Germline V CDR1 and CDR2: SQVTM, ANQGSEA. Trimming removed 4 bases from V and 8 bases from J; junction bases left unmatched: 16. CDR3: CSVGGGLAGVYEGDEQFF. Written as DNA, the CDR3 is TGCAGCGTTGGAGGGGGACTAGCGGGAGTATACGAGGGCGATGAGCAGTTCTTC.